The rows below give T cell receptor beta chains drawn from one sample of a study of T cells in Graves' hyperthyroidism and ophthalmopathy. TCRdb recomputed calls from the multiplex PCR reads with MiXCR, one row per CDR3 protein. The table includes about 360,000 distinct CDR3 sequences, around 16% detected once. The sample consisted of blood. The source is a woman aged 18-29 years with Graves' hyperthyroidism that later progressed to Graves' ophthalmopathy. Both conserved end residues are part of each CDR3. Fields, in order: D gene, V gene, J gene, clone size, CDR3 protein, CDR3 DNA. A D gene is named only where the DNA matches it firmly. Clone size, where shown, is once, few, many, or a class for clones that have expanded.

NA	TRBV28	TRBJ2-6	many	CASSFGGGRRYSGANVLTF	TGTGCCAGCAGTTTCGGAGGTGGTAGGCGGTACTCTGGGGCCAACGTCCTGACTTTC
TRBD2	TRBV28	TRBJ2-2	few	CASRRIRLAEYTGELFF	TGTGCCAGCAGGCGCATCCGACTAGCGGAGTACACCGGGGAGCTGTTTTTT
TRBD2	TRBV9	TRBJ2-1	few	CASSVYSAGDYDEQFF	TGTGCCAGCAGCGTATATTCAGCGGGAGATTATGATGAGCAGTTCTTC
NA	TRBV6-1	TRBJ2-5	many	CASSVGSGETQYF	TGTGCCAGCAGTGTAGGCAGTGGGGAGACCCAGTACTTC
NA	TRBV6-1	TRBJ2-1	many	CASSESRIPFYNEQFF	TGTGCCAGCAGTGAAAGCAGAATCCCTTTCTACAATGAGCAGTTCTTC
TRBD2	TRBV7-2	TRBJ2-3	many	CASSLSGTRGDTQYF	TGTGCCAGCAGCTTATCGGGGACTAGGGGGGATACGCAGTATTTT
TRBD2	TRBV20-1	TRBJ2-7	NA	CSARRTSLGEQYF	TGCAGTGCTAGAAGGACTAGCCTGGGCGAGCAGTACTTC
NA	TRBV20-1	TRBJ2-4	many	CSAVGLGVGKNIQYF	TGCAGTGCTGTCGGCCTAGGGGTGGGCAAAAACATTCAGTACTTC
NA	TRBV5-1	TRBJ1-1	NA	CASSFRDRYTEAFF	TGCGCCAGCAGCTTCCGGGACCGATACACTGAAGCTTTCTTT
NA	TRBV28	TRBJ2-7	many	CASSFAPEGDEQYF	TGTGCCAGCAGTTTCGCCCCTGAGGGAGACGAGCAGTACTTC
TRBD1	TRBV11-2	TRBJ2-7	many	CASSLTYRDRTYEQYF	TGTGCCAGCAGCTTAACTTACCGGGACAGAACCTACGAGCAGTACTTC
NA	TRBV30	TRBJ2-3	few	CAWDQGSDTQYF	TGTGCCTGGGATCAGGGAAGCGATACGCAGTATTTT
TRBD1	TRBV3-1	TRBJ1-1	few	CASSPRTGWMNTEAFF	TGTGCCAGCAGCCCTCGGACAGGGTGGATGAACACTGAAGCTTTCTTT
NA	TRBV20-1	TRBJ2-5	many	CSARSEETQYF	TGCAGTGCTAGATCTGAAGAGACCCAGTACTTC
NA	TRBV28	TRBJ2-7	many	CASSFVAWASSYEQYF	TGTGCCAGCAGTTTCGTGGCTTGGGCGAGCTCCTACGAGCAGTACTTC
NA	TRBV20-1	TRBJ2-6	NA	CSATQGSGANVLTF	TGCAGTGCAACGCAGGGTTCTGGGGCCAACGTCCTGACTTTC
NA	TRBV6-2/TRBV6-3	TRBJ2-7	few	CASRTGTSYEQYF	TGTGCCAGCAGAACCGGGACATCTTACGAGCAGTACTTC
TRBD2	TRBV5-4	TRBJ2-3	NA	CASRTSGRLDTQYF	TGTGCCAGCAGAACCAGCGGGAGATTAGATACGCAGTATTTT
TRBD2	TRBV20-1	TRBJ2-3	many	CSASALTSGWTDTQYF	TGCAGTGCTAGCGCTTTGACTAGCGGGTGGACAGATACGCAGTATTTT
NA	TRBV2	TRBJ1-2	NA	CASREGTANPYGYTF	TGTGCCAGCAGGGAAGGGACGGCTAACCCTTATGGCTACACCTTC
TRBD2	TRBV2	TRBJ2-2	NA	CASSAASGRLTGELFF	TGTGCCAGCAGTGCGGCTAGCGGGAGGCTCACCGGGGAGCTGTTTTTT
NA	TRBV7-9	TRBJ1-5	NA	CASSLDGVYNQPQHF	TGTGCCAGCAGCTTAGACGGTGTATACAATCAGCCCCAGCATTTT
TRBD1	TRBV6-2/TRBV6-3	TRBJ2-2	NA	CASSAGTGVTGELFF	TGTGCCAGCAGCGCCGGGACAGGGGTCACCGGGGAGCTGTTTTTT
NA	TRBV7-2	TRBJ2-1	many	CASSRRPQAVQDNEQFF	TGTGCCAGCAGCCGACGCCCGCAAGCGGTTCAGGACAATGAGCAGTTCTTC
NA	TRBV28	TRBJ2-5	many	CASSLWRRVAHGTQYF	TGTGCCAGCAGTTTATGGAGACGGGTGGCCCACGGGACCCAGTACTTC
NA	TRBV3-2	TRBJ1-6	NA	CASSQARPGQGNSPLHF	TGTGCCAGCAGCCAAGCGAGACCGGGACAGGGGAATTCACCCCTCCACTTT
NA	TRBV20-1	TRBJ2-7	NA	CSASGQGRTYEQYF	TGCAGTGCAAGTGGTCAGGGTAGGACCTACGAGCAGTACTTC
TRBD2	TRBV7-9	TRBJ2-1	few	CASSRGGTTYNEQFF	TGTGCCAGCAGCCGTGGGGGGACTACCTACAATGAGCAGTTCTTC
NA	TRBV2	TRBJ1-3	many	CASTPGNTIYF	TGTGCCAGCACACCTGGAAACACCATATATTTT
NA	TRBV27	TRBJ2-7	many	CASSLFQSYEQYF	TGTGCCAGCAGTTTATTCCAATCCTACGAGCAGTACTTC
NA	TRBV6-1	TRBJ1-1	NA	CASSSGREEAFF	TGTGCCAGCAGTTCCGGCCGTGAGGAAGCTTTCTTT
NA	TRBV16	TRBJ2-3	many	CASSQRPSDTQYF	TGTGCCAGCAGCCAGCGTCCTTCAGATACGCAGTATTTT
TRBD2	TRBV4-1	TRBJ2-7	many	CASSRRWSGRGASSYEQYF	TGCGCCAGCAGCCGGAGATGGAGCGGGAGGGGCGCAAGCTCCTACGAGCAGTACTTC
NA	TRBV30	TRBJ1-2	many	CAWSVNRILARGYTF	TGTGCCTGGAGTGTTAACAGGATCCTGGCCCGTGGCTACACCTTC
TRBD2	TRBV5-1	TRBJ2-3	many	CASSVGLAGDTQYF	TGCGCCAGCAGCGTTGGACTAGCGGGAGATACGCAGTATTTT
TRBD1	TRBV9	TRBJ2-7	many	CASSVGGGEYEQYF	TGTGCCAGCAGCGTAGGAGGGGGCGAGTACGAGCAGTACTTC
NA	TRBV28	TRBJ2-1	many	CASSLFGFNEQFF	TGTGCCAGCAGTTTGTTTGGATTCAATGAGCAGTTCTTC
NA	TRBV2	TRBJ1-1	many	CASSEYVARPAPNTEAFF	TGTGCCAGCAGTGAATACGTCGCGAGGCCTGCCCCTAACACTGAAGCTTTCTTT
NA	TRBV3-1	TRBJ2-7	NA	CASSQDGGSYEQYF	TGTGCCAGCAGCCAAGATGGTGGGAGCTACGAGCAGTACTTC
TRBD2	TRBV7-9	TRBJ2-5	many	CASSLDGLAGLETQYF	TGTGCCAGCAGCTTAGACGGACTAGCGGGATTAGAGACCCAGTACTTC
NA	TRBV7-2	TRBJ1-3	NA	CASSASGLGNTIYF	TGTGCCAGCAGCGCCTCGGGGTTGGGAAACACCATATATTTT
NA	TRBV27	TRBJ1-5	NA	CASSLDPGGQPQHF	TGTGCCAGCAGTTTAGACCCCGGGGGTCAGCCCCAGCATTTT
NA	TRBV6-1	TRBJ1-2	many	CASRLTGMGNYGYTF	TGTGCCAGCAGACTTACAGGGATGGGAAACTATGGCTACACCTTC
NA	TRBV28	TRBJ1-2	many	CASSFGNANYGYTF	TGTGCCAGCAGTTTTGGGAACGCTAACTATGGCTACACCTTC
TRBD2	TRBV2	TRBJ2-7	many	CASSAISGRAYEQYF	TGTGCCAGCAGTGCGATAAGCGGGAGAGCCTACGAGCAGTACTTC
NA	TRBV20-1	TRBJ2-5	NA	CSARDLRTRTGQETQYF	TGCAGTGCTAGAGACCTGAGGACCCGTACGGGGCAAGAGACCCAGTACTTC
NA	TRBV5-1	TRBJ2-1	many	CASSFGGRRESNEQFF	TGCGCCAGCAGCTTTGGGGGGAGACGGGAGAGTAATGAGCAGTTCTTC
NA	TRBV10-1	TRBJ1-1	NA	CASSHAGLYKAFF	TGCGCCAGCAGCCATGCGGGGCTGTATAAAGCTTTCTTT
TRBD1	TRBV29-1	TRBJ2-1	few	CSVVPPGQGYNEQFF	TGCAGCGTTGTCCCTCCGGGACAGGGCTACAATGAGCAGTTCTTC
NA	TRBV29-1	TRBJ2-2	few	CSVLAGMGELFF	TGCAGCGTCCTCGCAGGGATGGGGGAGCTGTTTTTT